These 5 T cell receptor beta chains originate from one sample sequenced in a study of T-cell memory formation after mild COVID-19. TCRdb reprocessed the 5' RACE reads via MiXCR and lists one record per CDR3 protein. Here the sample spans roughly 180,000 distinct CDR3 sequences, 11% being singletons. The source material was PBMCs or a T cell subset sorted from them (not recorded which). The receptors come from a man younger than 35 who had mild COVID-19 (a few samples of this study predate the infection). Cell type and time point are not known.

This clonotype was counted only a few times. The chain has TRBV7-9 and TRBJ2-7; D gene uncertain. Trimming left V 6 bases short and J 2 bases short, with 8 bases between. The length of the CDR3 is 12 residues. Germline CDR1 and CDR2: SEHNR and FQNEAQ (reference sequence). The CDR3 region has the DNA TGTGCCAGCAGTCGTACCCCCTACGAGCAGTACTTC. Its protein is CASSRTPYEQYF. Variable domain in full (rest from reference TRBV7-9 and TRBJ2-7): DTGVSQNPRHKITKRGQNVTFRCDPISEHNRLYWYRQTLGQGPEFLTYFQNEAQLEKSRLLSDRFSAERPKGSFSTLEIQRTEQGDSAMYLCASSRTPYEQYFGPGTRLTVT.

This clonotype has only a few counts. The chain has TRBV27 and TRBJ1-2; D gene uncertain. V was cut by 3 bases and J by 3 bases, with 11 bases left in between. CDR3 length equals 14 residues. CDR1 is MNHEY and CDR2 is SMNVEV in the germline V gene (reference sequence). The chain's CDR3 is CASSFSAADYGYTF. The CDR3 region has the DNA TGTGCCAGCAGTTTCTCGGCCGCCGACTATGGCTACACCTTC.

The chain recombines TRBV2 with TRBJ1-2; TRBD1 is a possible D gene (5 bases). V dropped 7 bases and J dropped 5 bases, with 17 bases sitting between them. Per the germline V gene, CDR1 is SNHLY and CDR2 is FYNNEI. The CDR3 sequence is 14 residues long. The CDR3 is CASIPTGPAYGYTF. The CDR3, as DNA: TGTGCCAGCATCCCGACGGGGCCCGCTTATGGCTACACCTTC. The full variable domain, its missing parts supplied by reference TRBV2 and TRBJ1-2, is EPEVTQTPSHQVTQMGQEVILRCVPISNHLYFYWYRQILGQKVEFLVSFYNNEISEKSEIFDDQFSVERPDGSNFTLKIRSTKLEDSAMYFCASIPTGPAYGYTFGSGTRLTVV.

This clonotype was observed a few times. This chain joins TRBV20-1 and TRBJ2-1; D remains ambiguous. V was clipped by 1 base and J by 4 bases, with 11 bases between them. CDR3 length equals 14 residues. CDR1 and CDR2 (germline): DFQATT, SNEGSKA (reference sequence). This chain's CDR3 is CSARAARPYNEQFF. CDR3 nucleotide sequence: TGCAGTGCTAGAGCGGCTAGACCGTACAATGAGCAGTTCTTC.

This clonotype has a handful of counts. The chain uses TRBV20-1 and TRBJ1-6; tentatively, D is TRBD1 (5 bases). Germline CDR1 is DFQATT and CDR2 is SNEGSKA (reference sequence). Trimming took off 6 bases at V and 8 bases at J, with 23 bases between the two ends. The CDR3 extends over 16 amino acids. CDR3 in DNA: TGCAGTGCCTCTTCCCCAGGACGGTCGGGACATTCACCCCTCCACTTT. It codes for CSASSPGRSGHSPLHF.